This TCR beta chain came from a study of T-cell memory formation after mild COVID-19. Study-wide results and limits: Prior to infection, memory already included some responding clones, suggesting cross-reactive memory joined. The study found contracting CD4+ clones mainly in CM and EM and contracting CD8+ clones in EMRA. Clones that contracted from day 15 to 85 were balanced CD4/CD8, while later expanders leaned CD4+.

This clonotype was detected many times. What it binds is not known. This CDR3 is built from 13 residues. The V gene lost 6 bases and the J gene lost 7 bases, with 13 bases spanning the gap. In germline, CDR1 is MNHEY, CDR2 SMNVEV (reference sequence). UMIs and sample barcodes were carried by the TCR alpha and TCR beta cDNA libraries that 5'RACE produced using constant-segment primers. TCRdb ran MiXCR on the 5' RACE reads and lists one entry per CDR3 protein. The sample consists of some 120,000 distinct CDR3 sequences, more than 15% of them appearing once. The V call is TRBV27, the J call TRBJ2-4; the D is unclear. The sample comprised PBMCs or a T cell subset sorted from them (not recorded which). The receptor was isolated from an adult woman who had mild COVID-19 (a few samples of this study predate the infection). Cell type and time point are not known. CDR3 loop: CASSSPPGNIQYF. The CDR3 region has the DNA TGTGCCAGCAGCTCTCCCCCTGGGAACATTCAGTACTTC.